These 17 T cell receptor beta chains were sequenced from one sample in a study of shared clonotypes between healthy human individuals. Sequencing was performed with immunoSEQ multiplex PCR; in TCRdb, only in-frame clones are kept and a portion is missing. The sample contains roughly 500,000 clones, 90% to 96% of which appear only once. The sequencing sample was made of naive CD4+ T cells sorted from blood. Subset defined: CD45RA+ positively selected. The receptors originated from a young woman in good health.

The rearrangement joins TRBV5-5 to TRBJ2-7; tentatively, D is TRBD1 or TRBD2 (5 bases each). The CDR3 length is 16 residues. Trimming took 0 bases from V and 0 from J, leaving 13 bases between them. Germline CDR1 and CDR2: SGHKS and YYEKEE (reference sequence). DNA of the CDR3: TGTGCCAGCAGCTTGGACTTTGCAGGGAGCTCCTACGAGCAGTACTTC. Translated, it gives CASSLDFAGSSYEQYF. The full variable domain, in which reference TRBV5-5 and TRBJ2-7 provide the parts outside the CDR3, is DAGVTQSPTHLIKTRGQQVTLRCSPISGHKSVSWYQQVLGQGPQFIFQYYEKEERGRGNFPDRFSARQFPNYSSELNVNALLLGDSALYLCASSLDFAGSSYEQYFGPGTRLTVT.

V gene TRBV11-3 combines with J gene TRBJ2-1; possible D gene TRBD2, 5 bases. Germline V gene sequence: CDR1 SGHNT, CDR2 YENEEA. V was trimmed by 3 bases and J by 0 bases, leaving 9 bases between them. CDR3 length: 15 amino acids. CDR3 DNA: TGTGCCAGCAGCTTCGCGGGTAGCTCCTACAATGAGCAGTTCTTC. This encodes CASSFAGSSYNEQFF.

The V and J genes are TRBV7-2 and TRBJ1-1; no definite D call. V was shortened by 1 base and J by 4 bases, with 7 bases between the two germline ends. Per germline, CDR1 SGHTA and CDR2 FQGNSA. CDR3 length: 13 residues. CDR3 amino acids: CASSLVVPTEAFF. CDR3 nucleotide sequence: TGTGCCAGCAGCTTAGTTGTGCCCACTGAAGCTTTCTTT. The full variable domain, its missing parts supplied by reference TRBV7-2 and TRBJ1-1, is GAGVSQSPSNKVTEKGKDVELRCDPISGHTALYWYRQSLGQGLEFLIYFQGNSAPDKSGLPSDRFSAERTGGSVSTLTIQRTQQEDSAVYLCASSLVVPTEAFFGQGTRLTVV.

This chain links TRBV11-2 with TRBJ1-4; possible D gene TRBD1, 5 bases. Germline assignment: CDR1 SGHAT and CDR2 FQNNGV. V was shortened by 3 bases and J by 8 bases, with 7 bases between the two germline ends. The CDR3 has 12 residues. The CDR3 nucleotides read TGTGCCAGCAGCTTTCAGGGCGAAAAACTGTTTTTT. Encoded protein: CASSFQGEKLFF.

The V call is TRBV18, the J call TRBJ2-3; 7 bases align to TRBD2. CDR3 length: 16 amino acids. The germline gives CDR1 KGHSH, CDR2 LQKENI. V dropped 3 bases and J dropped 0; count of bases not matched to a gene: 6. The CDR3 DNA follows: TGTGCCAGCTCACCCGGGAGGTGGATTAGCACAGATACGCAGTATTTT. Its protein product is CASSPGRWISTDTQYF.

The chain couples TRBV7-9 to TRBJ2-1, with D hard to call. The CDR3 length is 15 residues. Germline V gene lookup returns CDR1 SEHNR and CDR2 FQNEAQ (reference sequence). Trimming cost V 3 bases and J 5 bases, with 14 bases left between them. DNA of the CDR3: TGTGCCAGCAGCTTCTTGGAGACGGTGAACAATGAGCAGTTCTTC. This encodes CASSFLETVNNEQFF.

To note about this clone: Other DNA sequences within the sample encode an identical CDR3. The chain links TRBV5-1 to TRBJ1-1, with a tentative D call TRBD1 (5 bases). Germline lookup yields CDR1 SGHRS and CDR2 YFSETQ. The CDR3 loop spans 14 amino acids. Between the trimmed V and J ends, which lost 1 base and 5 bases, there was a span of 12 bases. The CDR3 sequence: CASSLNPGNTEAFF. The CDR3, as DNA: TGCGCCAGCAGCTTGAACCCAGGGAATACTGAAGCTTTCTTT.

V and J are TRBV19 and TRBJ1-1, with unresolved D. V shed 5 bases and J shed 2 bases, with 9 bases lying between them. The germline CDR1 and CDR2 sequences are LNHDA and SQIVND (reference sequence). CDR3 size: 13 residues. DNA for the CDR3: TGTGCCAGTAGTTCATGGGGAAACACTGAAGCTTTCTTT. It codes for CASSSWGNTEAFF.

This clone was seen only once. The V gene is TRBV7-2, the J gene TRBJ2-7; 7 nucleotides agree with TRBD1. This CDR3 comprises 13 residues. CDR1 is SGHTA and CDR2 is FQGNSA in the germline V gene. After removal of 9 bases from V and 2 bases from J, the junction contained 7 bases not matched to a gene. CDR3 nucleotides: TGTGCCAGTAAGGGACAGATTCCCTACGAGCAGTACTTC. Amino acids: CASKGQIPYEQYF.

The V call is TRBV7-3, the J call TRBJ2-2; tentative D call: TRBD2 (6 bases). The CDR3 runs to 19 residues. V was trimmed by 4 bases and J by 0 bases, leaving 21 bases between them. Germline values: CDR1 SGHTA, CDR2 FQGTGA. In DNA, the CDR3 is TGTGCCAGCAGCTCCCCAGGAGGGGCGAACACCACGAACACCGGGGAGCTGTTTTTT. Residues: CASSSPGGANTTNTGELFF.

The chain carries TRBV10-3 and TRBJ2-3, with TRBD2 identical over 13 bases. V shed 4 bases and J 4 bases; nucleotides not matched to a gene: 5. CDR1 and CDR2 (germline): ENHRY, SYGVKD. The CDR3 has 16 residues. CDR3 sequence reads: CAISAGLAGVSDTQYF. The CDR3 nucleotides read TGTGCCATCAGTGCCGGACTAGCGGGAGTGTCAGATACGCAGTATTTT.

The rearrangement links TRBV7-2 to TRBJ2-1, with 8 bases lining up with TRBD2. Per the germline V gene, CDR1 is SGHTA and CDR2 is FQGNSA. This CDR3 is built from 17 residues. V gave up 1 base and J gave up 5 bases; unmatched junction bases: 10. The CDR3 DNA reads as TGTGCCAGCAGCTTAGGCGTTAGAAGCGGGAGACACAATGAGCAGTTCTTC. Its protein product is CASSLGVRSGRHNEQFF.

The chain carries TRBV10-2 and TRBJ2-5; TRBD2 agrees at 12 bases. Germline V lookup: CDR1 WSHSY, CDR2 SAAADI. The CDR3 totals 15 residues. Trimming cost V 0 bases and J 14 bases; bases outside gene matches: 10. CDR3 DNA sequence: TGCGCCAGCAGTGAGTCACGACTAGCGGGAGTTGGTGTTTACTTC. It translates to CASSESRLAGVGVYF.

This chain joins TRBV18 and TRBJ2-7; perhaps D is TRBD1 or TRBD2 (5 bases each). Trimming stripped 5 bases from V and 3 bases from J, with 11 bases between. CDR3 size: 13 residues. CDR1 and CDR2 from the germline V gene are KGHSH and LQKENI. The CDR3 is CASSWDRSYEQYF. The CDR3 region has the DNA TGTGCCAGCTCATGGGACCGCAGCTACGAGCAGTACTTC.

Concerning this clone: Other DNA sequences in the same sample also yield this CDR3. The CDR3 coding sequence is TGCGCCAGCAGCTTGACCGGGGGGAGCTCCTACGAGCAGTACTTC. It translates to CASSLTGGSSYEQYF. The chain links TRBV5-1 to TRBJ2-7; 7 nucleotides match TRBD2. Germline V gives CDR1 SGHRS, CDR2 YFSETQ. J lost 0 bases, V lost 1 base, and 4 bases had no gene match. The CDR3 contains 15 residues.

This rearrangement joins TRBV7-9 to TRBJ2-1, with 13 positions matching TRBD2. Losses at the gene ends were 5 bases for V and 5 bases for J; bases not matched to a gene: 12. Germline CDR1 SEHNR, CDR2 FQNEAQ (reference sequence). The CDR3 contains 18 residues. The chain's CDR3 is CASSKRTSGRLGHNEQFF. As DNA, the CDR3 is TGTGCCAGCAGCAAACGGACTAGCGGGAGACTAGGGCACAATGAGCAGTTCTTC.

The chain has TRBV6-6 and TRBJ2-7; 7 bases are shared with TRBD2. Germline V CDR1 and CDR2: MNHNY, SVGAGI (reference sequence). The length of the CDR3 is 14 residues. Unmatched junction bases numbered 6, after V lost 5 bases and J lost 2 bases. CDR3 in amino acids: CASSPGGLPYEQYF. CDR3 DNA sequence: TGTGCCAGCAGTCCGGGGGGACTTCCCTACGAGCAGTACTTC.